This TCR beta chain was found in a study of neurological immune-mediated disorders. This clonotype was counted many times. The CDR3 is made up of 15 amino acids. V lost 6 bases, J lost 10 bases, and 22 bases lay in between. The V gene's germline CDR1 is SGHVS and CDR2 FQNEAQ. 5'RACE generated cDNA with 10-nucleotide random UMIs. TCRdb recomputed calls from the 5' RACE reads with MiXCR, one row per CDR3 protein. Counted here are 70,000 to 95,000 distinct CDR3 sequences, about a sixth occurring once; the ten biggest clones make up 15% to 17%. The rearrangement links TRBV7-8 to TRBJ2-1; TRBD2 is a possible D gene (7 bases). The sample comprised PBMCs. The sequence was collected from a middle-aged woman in good health. The CDR3 is CASSAPGGGGGEQFF. As DNA, the CDR3 is TGTGCCAGCAGTGCACCGGGCGGGGGAGGGGGGGAGCAGTTCTTC.